This T cell receptor (beta chain) came from a study of cytomegalovirus exposure and HLA in healthy donors. With 60 Vbeta and 13 Jbeta primers, the PCR was carried out. The protocol was immunoSEQ multiplex PCR, while the TCRdb copy is restricted to in-frame clones and leaves out a portion. The table lists tens of thousands of clones, 55% to 75% of them singletons. The V segment lost 5 bases and the J segment 7 bases; nucleotides outside the gene matches: 6. This CDR3 contains 13 residues. In germline, CDR1 is MNHEY, CDR2 SVGAGI. Input material: PBMCs. The clonotype was recovered from a man aged 35 to 55 in good health and CMV-seropositive. The J gene is TRBJ1-1, the V gene TRBV6-5; 8 bases fit TRBD1. CDR3 sequence: CASSNQGTGEAFF. DNA for the CDR3: TGTGCCAGCAGTAATCAGGGGACAGGTGAAGCTTTCTTT.